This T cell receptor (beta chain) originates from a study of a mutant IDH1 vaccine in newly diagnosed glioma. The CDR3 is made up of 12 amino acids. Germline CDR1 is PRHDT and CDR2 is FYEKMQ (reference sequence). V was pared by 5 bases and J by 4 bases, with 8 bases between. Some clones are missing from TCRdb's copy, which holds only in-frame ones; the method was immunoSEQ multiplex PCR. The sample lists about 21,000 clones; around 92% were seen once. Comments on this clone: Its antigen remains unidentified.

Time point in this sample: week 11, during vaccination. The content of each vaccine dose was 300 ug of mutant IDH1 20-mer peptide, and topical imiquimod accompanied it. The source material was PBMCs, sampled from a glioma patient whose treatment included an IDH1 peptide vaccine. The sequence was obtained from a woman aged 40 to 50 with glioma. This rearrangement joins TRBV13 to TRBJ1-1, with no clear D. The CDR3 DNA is TGTGCCAGCAGCGGTGGGCCCACTGAAGCTTTCTTT. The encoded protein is CASSGGPTEAFF.